Below, one T cell receptor (beta chain) is given with its context. The antigen it binds to is not known. Within one base of it there is no much larger clone, and no base qualities were kept. The immunoSEQ Assay, a bias-controlled multiplex PCR, was used to amplify TCRbeta CDR3 regions from genomic DNA. For the original study's pipeline: Within the assay, amplification of reference gene primers was used to estimate how many nucleated cells each sample contained. To quantify the absolute abundance of each unique TCRbeta CDR3 rearrangement, sequence reads were collapsed and filtered. For each sample, productive Simpson clonality was calculated as the square root of Simpson's diversity index across productive rearrangements. Entries here come from immuneACCESS through TCRdb and include only in-frame sequences with V and J called. Some clones fail to appear in such tables; in the studies checked, an unresolved V gene covers under half of the shortfall, and the cause of the remainder is unknown. The DNA was the basis for D and trimming; V, J and clone size are from that table. In this sample the table shows roughly 35,000 clones, about 93% of which occur a single time. Of the sample, approximately 4.7% falls within the top ten clones.

Trimmed from V: 2 bases; trimmed from J: 5 bases; junction bases lacking a gene match: 18. The CDR3 contains 19 residues, cysteine and phenylalanine counted. CDR3 DNA only is kept here, 57 bases in frame from base 1. CDR1 and CDR2 were assigned from the germline V gene as MNHNS and SASEGT. This specimen comes from a study of blood T cell repertoires in COVID-19 (dated by TCRdb to between 2020 and 2021). Looking at the study overall: Collaborator samples came from the United States, Italy and Spain and covered acute and convalescent phases of COVID-19. The prospective study material was composed of cDNA or gDNA derived from T cells, B-cell-depleted T cells, or PBMCs. The dataset comprised deeply sampled blood TCRbeta repertoires from subjects exposed to, actively infected with, or recovered from COVID-19. The repertoires were released in a freely available public database intended as a resource for research on the immune response to SARS-CoV-2. The samples were drawn from the first 160 participants of the ongoing ImmuneRACE study and from 950 to 1,500 subjects provided by 6 global collaborators. The sample metadata nearly always contained a de-identified subject ID, COVID-19 status, age in years and sex. Where HLA class I and class II types were available, the types were taken from metadata supplied by the sample provider, not from assay-based typing.

Results and caveats for the whole study, not just this receptor: How much clinical and demographic metadata was included differed by source and by participant, and the metadata was provided uncurated.

Whole blood was collected in K2EDTA tubes by collaborating institutions according to the institutions' own protocols. Collaborator samples were shipped for TCRbeta analysis as frozen whole blood, isolated PBMCs, or DNA extracted from either sample type. The rearrangement joined TRBV6-1 to TRBJ1-2; 9 bases in the junction line up with TRBD1. The specimen was peripheral blood. This clonotype was sampled from a human donor in a cohort sampled during active COVID-19. The DNA is as follows: TGTGCCAGCAGTGAATTTCCCAATTTCCTCCTACAGGGGGCATATGGCTACACCTTC. Its product reads: CASSEFPNFLLQGAYGYTF.